A single sample gave rise to the 27 T cell receptor beta chains below, sequenced in a study of T cell repertoires in cytomegalovirus infection. Which antigens these TCRs recognize remains unknown. MiXCR, applied by TCRdb to the reads, yields one record per CDR3 protein. The sample contains fewer than 65,000 distinct CDR3 sequences, around 18% of which appear only once. Sequences were derived from CD8+ T cells from cultured PBMCs, sampled from culture after CMV antigen stimulation. These receptors all stem from a human donor in good health (CMV status not recorded). Some clones in this sample may be carry-over from other donors' samples.

The chain links TRBV10-3 to TRBJ1-5; no reliable D call. The length of the CDR3 is 14 residues. CDR1 and CDR2 from the germline V gene are ENHRY and SYGVKD. V was shortened by 11 bases and J by 3 bases, with 17 bases between the two germline ends. CDR3 region: CAVKARGPNQPQHF. In DNA form, the CDR3 reads TGTGCCGTCAAGGCACGGGGTCCCAATCAGCCCCAGCATTTT.

V gene TRBV7-9 combines with J gene TRBJ2-7; 12 bases line up with TRBD1. The CDR3 is 15 residues long. Trimming cost V 4 bases and J 5 bases; bases outside gene matches: 6. In germline, CDR1 is SEHNR, CDR2 FQNEAQ (reference sequence). The CDR3, as DNA: TGTGCCAGCAGCTCCCGGGACAGGGGGCATCACGAGCAGTACTTC. Its protein product is CASSSRDRGHHEQYF.

The chain employs TRBV6-8 and TRBJ2-7; D unclear. The CDR3 loop spans 16 amino acids. CDR1 is MNHGY and CDR2 is SAAAGT in the germline V gene. V lost 5 bases to trimming and J lost 0 bases, with 17 bases between them. For the CDR3, the DNA is TGTGCCAGCAGTCTCCGACCACCACCGAGCTCCTACGAGCAGTACTTC. This translates into CASSLRPPPSSYEQYF.

CDR3 in amino acids: CASSPAGQVSSGANVLTF. The CDR3 bases are TGTGCCAGCAGCCCTGCGGGACAGGTTTCCTCTGGGGCCAACGTCCTGACTTTC. The chain carries TRBV7-8 and TRBJ2-6, with TRBD1 matching 8 bases. CDR1 is SGHVS, CDR2 FQNEAQ, per germline. There are 18 residues in the CDR3. With V trimmed by 5 bases and J by 0 bases, 9 bases remained unmatched.

The genes are TRBV11-2 and TRBJ2-7; possibly TRBD1 for D (6 bases). CDR1 and CDR2 (germline): SGHAT, FQNNGV. V shed 1 base and J shed 6 bases, with 16 bases lying between them. The CDR3 runs to 15 residues. CDR3 DNA sequence: TGTGCCAGCAGCTTAGGTGCCACAGGGTTGCGCGAGCAGTACTTC. Translated, it gives CASSLGATGLREQYF.

The CDR3 protein is CASSKIGAFF. The CDR3, as DNA: TGTGCCAGCAGCAAAATTGGGGCTTTCTTT. The chain is built from TRBV11-2 and TRBJ1-1; D unresolved. Germline values: CDR1 SGHAT, CDR2 FQNNGV. Trimming left V 5 bases short and J 11 bases short, with 9 bases between. This CDR3 has 10 residues.

Ten or more counts support this clonotype. CDR3 coding DNA: TGTGCCAGCCGTACCGGGACAACAACTCTAGAGACCCAGTACTTC. Translation gives CASRTGTTTLETQYF. The chain joins TRBV7-2 to TRBJ2-5, with a weak D call TRBD1 (6 bases). Trimming took off 8 bases at V and 4 bases at J, with 20 bases between the two ends. The CDR3 consists of 15 residues. Germline V CDR1 and CDR2: SGHTA, FQGNSA.

This clonotype was seen a few times. This sequence joins TRBV7-6 and TRBJ2-7, with 7 positions matching TRBD2. CDR3 length: 16 residues. After removal of 5 bases from V and 1 base from J, the junction contained 11 bases not matched to a gene. The germline CDR1 and CDR2 sequences are SGHVS and FNYEAQ. The CDR3 sequence: CASSHDRGGGSYEQYF. The CDR3 nucleotides are TGTGCCAGCAGCCACGATAGGGGCGGGGGTTCCTACGAGCAGTACTTC.

J is TRBJ2-1 and V is TRBV7-3, with 11 bases lining up with TRBD2. The trim removed 1 base at V and 7 bases at J, leaving 3 bases unmatched. CDR1 and CDR2 (germline): SGHTA, FQGTGA. This CDR3 contains 15 residues. CDR3 amino acids: CASSLRASGRNEQFF. In nucleotides, the CDR3 is TGTGCCAGCAGCTTAAGGGCTAGCGGGAGGAATGAGCAGTTCTTC. The full variable domain, its missing parts supplied by reference TRBV7-3 and TRBJ2-1, is GAGVSQTPSNKVTEKGKYVELRCDPISGHTALYWYRQSLGQGPEFLIYFQGTGAADDSGLPNDRFFAVRPEGSVSTLKIQRTERGDSAVYLCASSLRASGRNEQFFGPGTRLTVL.

There are a few counts of this clonotype. V and J are TRBV7-6 and TRBJ2-7; D is undetermined. CDR1 SGHVS and CDR2 FNYEAQ come from the germline V gene. Trimming left V 4 bases short and J 4 bases short, with 5 bases between. The length of the CDR3 is 11 residues. The CDR3 spells CASSSDYEQYF. In DNA, the CDR3 is TGTGCCAGCAGCTCTGATTACGAGCAGTACTTC.

The chain couples TRBV7-3 to TRBJ1-5; the D is unclear. Trimming pared 1 base from V and 0 bases from J, leaving 13 bases between. Germline assignment: CDR1 SGHTA and CDR2 FQGTGA. The CDR3 totals 17 residues. The CDR3 sequence is CASSLRFRIYSNQPQHF. CDR3 nucleotide sequence: TGTGCCAGCAGCTTAAGGTTTAGGATTTATAGCAATCAGCCCCAGCATTTT.

This clonotype was seen more than once but under ten times. V and J are TRBV7-2 and TRBJ2-1; TRBD2 is a possible D gene (5 bases). The CDR3 sequence is 15 residues long. CDR1 and CDR2 (germline): SGHTA, FQGNSA. The ends were cut back, 5 bases at V and 8 bases at J, with 19 bases in the middle. The CDR3 here is CASSLNGGAGYEQFF. In DNA form, the CDR3 reads TGTGCCAGCAGCCTAAATGGCGGCGCGGGCTATGAGCAGTTCTTC.

The chain is built from TRBV29-1 and TRBJ2-7; no reliable D call. Germline V gene lookup returns CDR1 SQVTM and CDR2 ANQGSEA. The length of the CDR3 is 13 residues. Trimming took off 3 bases at V and 5 bases at J, with 14 bases between the two ends. DNA for the CDR3: TGCAGCGTTGAGGGCGTCGGTGCGGACGAGCAGTACTTC. It translates to CSVEGVGADEQYF.

The chain is built from TRBV7-8 and TRBJ2-1; TRBD2 matches at 8 bases. The CDR3 runs to 15 residues. The germline gives CDR1 SGHVS, CDR2 FQNEAQ. Trimming cost V 5 bases and J 0 bases; bases outside gene matches: 3. The CDR3 reads CASSISGSSYNEQFF. The CDR3, as DNA: TGTGCCAGCAGCATAAGCGGGAGCTCCTACAATGAGCAGTTCTTC.

The DNA of the CDR3 is TGTGCCAGTAGTACAGGGCTGAACACTGAAGCTTTCTTT. The encoded protein is CASSTGLNTEAFF. V gene TRBV19 combines with J gene TRBJ1-1, with D tentatively TRBD1 (5 bases). The CDR3 runs to 13 residues. Per germline, CDR1 LNHDA and CDR2 SQIVND (reference sequence). V was shortened by 4 bases and J by 0 bases, with 6 bases between the two germline ends. Full variable domain (outside the CDR3, taken from reference TRBV19 and TRBJ1-1): DGGITQSPKYLFRKEGQNVTLSCEQNLNHDAMYWYRQDPGQGLRLIYYSQIVNDFQKGDIAEGYSVSREKKESFPLTVTSAQKNPTAFYLCASSTGLNTEAFFGQGTRLTVV.

By its share, this clonotype is medium-sized. This chain links TRBV7-9 with TRBJ2-3; D possibly matches TRBD1 or TRBD2 (5 bases each). The CDR3 has 15 residues. The V gene's germline CDR1 is SEHNR and CDR2 FQNEAQ (reference sequence). Deletions cut 5 bases from V and 2 bases from J, with 14 bases between. DNA for the CDR3: TGTGCCAGCAGCCTCGGGACCGATTTCACAGATACGCAGTATTTT. It is translated as CASSLGTDFTDTQYF. Full variable domain (missing parts from reference TRBV7-9 and TRBJ2-3): DTGVSQNPRHKITKRGQNVTFRCDPISEHNRLYWYRQTLGQGPEFLTYFQNEAQLEKSRLLSDRFSAERPKGSFSTLEIQRTEQGDSAMYLCASSLGTDFTDTQYFGPGTRLTVL.

This clonotype was observed a few times. The V gene is TRBV7-7, the J gene TRBJ2-3; the D is unclear. Looked up from germline, CDR1 is SSHAT and CDR2 is FNYEAQ (reference sequence). The CDR3 covers 14 residues. V shed 1 base and J shed 2 bases, with 7 bases lying between them. The CDR3 nucleotides read TGTGCCAGCAGCTTAGGCGGCACCACAGATACGCAGTATTTT. This gives the protein CASSLGGTTDTQYF.

About this clonotype itself: One end of the junction does not line up with germline, which may come from a read error. This chain connects TRBV10-3 to TRBJ2-7; 11 nucleotides align to TRBD2. CDR1 is ENHRY and CDR2 is SYGVKD in the germline V gene. The CDR3 is 13 residues long. CDR3 sequence: CDISGTSGYEQYF. CDR3 bases: TGTGACATCAGTGGGACTAGCGGCTACGAGCAGTACTTC.

The chain joins TRBV7-8 to TRBJ2-7; tentatively, D is TRBD2 (5 bases). V shed 1 base and J shed 2 bases, with 12 bases lying between them. The CDR3 loop spans 15 amino acids. Germline V lookup: CDR1 SGHVS, CDR2 FQNEAQ. CDR3 nucleotide sequence: TGTGCCAGCAGCTTAGAAGCGGTACTTACCTACGAGCAGTACTTC. Protein sequence: CASSLEAVLTYEQYF.

This clonotype has ten or more counts. The chain links TRBV12-3 or TRBV12-4 to TRBJ2-1; D is unclear. This CDR3 is 13 amino acids long. V lost 4 bases and J 5 bases, leaving 9 bases between the germline ends. This CDR3 reads CASSSTGDNEQFF. Here the CDR3 DNA reads TGTGCCAGCAGTTCGACTGGGGACAATGAGCAGTTCTTC.

This clonotype showed up just a few times. The rearrangement links TRBV7-6 to TRBJ1-2, with D possibly being TRBD1 (6 bases). Looked up from germline, CDR1 is SGHVS and CDR2 is FNYEAQ. Trimming took off 5 bases at V and 7 bases at J, with 20 bases between the two ends. The CDR3 is 15 amino acids. Written as DNA, the CDR3 is TGTGCCAGCAGCCCTGAAATACAGGGTACAGGTGGCTACACCTTC. Amino acids: CASSPEIQGTGGYTF.

A note on this clonotype: A much larger clonotype is one base distant, so this may be a read error. This sequence joins TRBV7-4 and TRBJ2-3; D might be TRBD1 (5 bases). Germline V gene data show CDR1 as SGHVT and CDR2 as SQSDAQ. The CDR3 runs 11 residues. Trimming pared 8 bases from V and 2 bases from J, leaving 5 bases between. CDR3 in DNA: TGTGCCAGCGGACACACAGATACGCAGTATTTT. This codes for CASGHTDTQYF. Variable domain in full (rest from reference TRBV7-4 and TRBJ2-3): GAGVSQSPRYKVAKRGRDVALRCDSISGHVTLYWYRQTLGQGSEVLTYSQSDAQRDKSGRPSGRFSAERPERSVSTLKIQRTEQGDSAVYLCASGHTDTQYFGPGTRLTVL.

In its sample, this clonotype was seen a few times. This sequence joins TRBV7-2 and TRBJ1-3; 7 nucleotides match TRBD1. This CDR3 is built from 14 residues. Germline loops: CDR1 SGHTA, CDR2 FQGNSA. The junction had 4 bases not matched to a gene; V was cut back by 7 bases and J by 1 base. CDR3 DNA sequence: TGTGCCAGCACCACCAGGGGGTCTGGAAACACCATATATTTT. Translating gives CASTTRGSGNTIYF.

Only a few counts were recorded for this clonotype. The rearrangement joins TRBV6-2 or TRBV6-3 to TRBJ2-7; D is ambiguous. Deletions cut 1 base from V and 3 bases from J, with 7 bases between. CDR1 MNHEY and CDR2 SVGEGT come from the germline V gene. The CDR3 extends over 13 amino acids. CDR3 in amino acids: CASSYLENYEQYF. CDR3 DNA sequence: TGTGCCAGCAGTTACTTGGAGAACTACGAGCAGTACTTC.

This clonotype is labeled as medium-sized. The chain carries TRBV7-2 and TRBJ2-3; unclear D gene. The V end lost 8 bases, the J end lost 2 bases, and 11 bases lay between the germline ends. The CDR3 has 13 amino acids. In germline, CDR1 is SGHTA, CDR2 FQGNSA. This CDR3 reads CASDIVTTDTQYF. The CDR3 nucleotides read TGTGCCAGCGATATTGTTACCACAGATACGCAGTATTTT.

There are a few counts of this clonotype. V is TRBV28 and J is TRBJ2-3; D is possibly TRBD2 (6 bases). Germline V gene data show CDR1 as MDHEN and CDR2 as SYDVKM. The CDR3 is 15 residues long. The V and J ends lost 5 bases and 0 bases respectively, with 12 bases between them. For the CDR3, the DNA is TGTGCCAGCAGTCTTGCGGGGACCAGCACAGATACGCAGTATTTT. Protein: CASSLAGTSTDTQYF.

This clonotype turned up a few times. In DNA form, the CDR3 reads TGCGCCAGCAGCCAAGATTGGGACTCTGGGGCCAACGTCCTGACTTTC. Translation: CASSQDWDSGANVLTF. J is TRBJ2-6 and V is TRBV4-3, with D unclear. The CDR3 runs 16 residues. The V and J ends lost 0 bases and 0 bases respectively, with 6 bases between them. From germline, CDR1 is LGHNA and CDR2 YSLEER.